A single sample is the source of the 30 T cell receptor beta chains below, sequenced in a study of regulatory and conventional T cells in RAG deficiency. Using immunoSEQ multiplex PCR, the repertoire was profiled, and TCRdb retains in-frame clones only, with some absent. The data hold approximately 46,000 clones, with 75% to 90% observed a single time. Genomic DNA came from blood conventional CD4+ T cells gated CD25-low CD127-high. These same records also appear under a second study, on regulatory T cells. This second report adds: Amplification used 52 TRBV primers and 13 TRBJ primers.

Sample: CD4+ effector T cells sorted from blood. These TCRs come from a human donor in good health.

This clone was found once. The chain has TRBV14 and TRBJ2-2; D gene ambiguous. CDR3 size: 13 residues. Germline-derived CDR1 and CDR2 are SGHDN and FVKESK. V was shortened by 5 bases and J by 4 bases, with 8 bases between the two germline ends. The CDR3: CASSGMLTGELFF. CDR3 coding DNA: TGTGCCAGCAGCGGTATGCTCACCGGGGAGCTGTTTTTT.

The chain is built from TRBV7-2 and TRBJ1-6; D not certain. This CDR3 region has 16 residues. Per the germline V gene, CDR1 is SGHTA and CDR2 is FQGNSA. V lost 1 base, J lost 0 bases, and 7 bases lay in between. The CDR3 sequence is CASSLVGSSYNSPLHF. In DNA form, the CDR3 reads TGTGCCAGCAGCTTAGTTGGGAGCTCCTATAATTCACCCCTCCACTTT. The entire variable domain, with the rest obtained from reference TRBV7-2 and TRBJ1-6, is as follows: GAGVSQSPSNKVTEKGKDVELRCDPISGHTALYWYRQSLGQGLEFLIYFQGNSAPDKSGLPSDRFSAERTGGSVSTLTIQRTQQEDSAVYLCASSLVGSSYNSPLHFGNGTRLTVT.

The gene calls are TRBV7-2 and TRBJ1-1, with TRBD1 identical over 8 bases. Unmatched junction bases numbered 12, after V lost 5 bases and J lost 10 bases. The CDR3 totals 14 residues. Germline V gene lookup returns CDR1 SGHTA and CDR2 FQGNSA. The CDR3 region has the DNA TGTACCAGCAGCACGGACAGGGCGGTCCGTGGAGCTTTCTTT. Protein sequence: CTSSTDRAVRGAFF.

This rearrangement joins TRBV5-1 to TRBJ2-5; D is possibly TRBD2 (6 bases). Germline CDR1 SGHRS, CDR2 YFSETQ. The CDR3 sequence is 14 residues long. V lost 4 bases and J 1 base, leaving 11 bases between the germline ends. CDR3 protein: CASSAGLLQETQYF. In DNA form, the CDR3 reads TGCGCCAGCAGCGCGGGACTGCTCCAAGAGACCCAGTACTTC.

This clone appeared a single time. The chain couples TRBV5-1 to TRBJ1-2; possible D gene TRBD1, 5 bases. Germline-derived CDR1 and CDR2 are SGHRS and YFSETQ. The CDR3 runs 13 residues. Trimming took off 3 bases at V and 2 bases at J, with 8 bases between the two ends. CDR3 region: CASSSQGNYGYTF. CDR3 DNA sequence: TGCGCCAGCAGCTCGCAGGGCAACTATGGCTACACCTTC. The complete variable domain, with remaining parts taken from reference TRBV5-1 and TRBJ1-2, reads KAGVTQTPRYLIKTRGQQVTLSCSPISGHRSVSWYQQTPGQGLQFLFEYFSETQRNKGNFPGRFSGRQFSNSRSEMNVSTLELGDSALYLCASSSQGNYGYTFGSGTRLTVV.

This chain links TRBV6-5 with TRBJ2-5, with 8 bases matching TRBD1. The DNA end is more similar to TRBJ2-7, so the J call may be wrong. The CDR3 extends over 14 amino acids. The germline V gene has CDR1 MNHEY and CDR2 SVGAGI. The CDR3 sequence is CASTPRTGTDEQYF. Written as DNA, the CDR3 is TGTGCCAGCACCCCTCGGACAGGGACGGACGAGCAGTACTTC.

The chain uses TRBV27 and TRBJ2-2, with 9 bases identical to TRBD1. Germline lookup yields CDR1 MNHEY and CDR2 SMNVEV (reference sequence). CDR3 length: 15 residues. With 6 bases clipped from V and 2 bases from J, the junction kept 4 bases outside the gene matches. CDR3 coding DNA: TGTGCCAGCAGACGGACAGGGGTCAACACCGGGGAGCTGTTTTTT. This encodes CASRRTGVNTGELFF.

This clone has only one observation. The chain uses TRBV6-1 and TRBJ2-7; 8 bases line up with TRBD2. The germline V gene has CDR1 MNHNS and CDR2 SASEGT. The CDR3 is 16 amino acids. V was pared by 0 bases and J by 0 bases, with 4 bases of the junction left unmatched. The CDR3 loop reads CASSEARGASSYEQYF. The CDR3 DNA is TGTGCCAGCAGTGAAGCGCGGGGGGCGAGCTCCTACGAGCAGTACTTC.

As concerns this clone: At one end the junction does not follow the germline gene, possibly because of a read error. The chain combines TRBV29-1 with TRBJ2-7, with 8 bases fitting TRBD1. Germline values: CDR1 SQVTM, CDR2 ANQGSEA. The CDR3 extends over 13 amino acids. The CDR3 region is CSVKLDRAYEQHF. The CDR3 bases are TGCAGCGTTAAACTGGACAGGGCCTACGAGCAGCACTTC.

V is TRBV27 and J is TRBJ2-3; D is possibly TRBD1 or TRBD2 (5 bases each). Germline V lookup: CDR1 MNHEY, CDR2 SMNVEV (reference sequence). Trimming took off 7 bases at V and 0 bases at J, with 14 bases between the two ends. The CDR3 has 15 amino acids. CDR3 protein: CASKREGPSTDTQYF. CDR3 coding DNA: TGTGCCAGCAAAAGAGAGGGGCCTAGCACAGATACGCAGTATTTT.

The genes are TRBV7-8 and TRBJ1-3; 7 bases align to TRBD1. This CDR3 spans 16 amino acids. From germline, CDR1 is SGHVS and CDR2 FQNEAQ. Trimming took 5 bases from V and 4 from J; bases not matched to a gene: 11. The DNA for the CDR3 is TGTGCCAGCAGCCCCCTCGGACAGGCCGGAGGAAACACCATATATTTT. The encoded protein is CASSPLGQAGGNTIYF.

The gene calls are TRBV28 and TRBJ2-1; the D is unclear. Trimming took 6 bases from V and 6 from J, leaving 15 bases between them. The CDR3 contains 14 residues. Germline V lookup: CDR1 MDHEN, CDR2 SYDVKM. CDR3 bases: TGTGCCAGCAGCACATTAACCCACGCCAATGAGCAGTTCTTC. This encodes CASSTLTHANEQFF.

The V call is TRBV19, the J call TRBJ2-2; 8 bases line up with TRBD1. This CDR3 spans 16 amino acids. J was trimmed by 1 base and V by 3 bases; bases with no gene match: 4. The germline CDR1 and CDR2 sequences are LNHDA and SQIVND (reference sequence). The CDR3 DNA reads TGTGCCAGTAGTATCTGGACAGGGATGAACACCGGGGAGCTGTTTTTT. It encodes CASSIWTGMNTGELFF.

The V call is TRBV29-1, the J call TRBJ2-1; possibly TRBD1 or TRBD2 for D (5 bases each). Germline loops: CDR1 SQVTM, CDR2 ANQGSEA. The CDR3 is made up of 12 amino acids. V lost 7 bases to trimming and J lost 5 bases, with 12 bases between them. The CDR3 DNA reads TGCAGCGCCCGGGACCCTAACAATGAGCAGTTCTTC. This sequence encodes CSARDPNNEQFF.

In its sample, this clone was seen a few times. The CDR3 nucleotides are TGTGCCAGCAGCCAAGATCTAGGGTCCCCCCTCCACTTT. Encoded protein: CASSQDLGSPLHF. The J gene is TRBJ1-6, the V gene TRBV14; D is undetermined. Trimming shortened V by 0 bases and J by 13 bases, and 10 bases separated the two germline ends. Germline CDR1 SGHDN, CDR2 FVKESK. This CDR3 is 13 amino acids long. The complete variable domain, with remaining parts taken from reference TRBV14 and TRBJ1-6, reads EAGVTQFPSHSVIEKGQTVTLRCDPISGHDNLYWYRRVMGKEIKFLLHFVKESKQDESGMPNNRFLAERTGGTYSTLKVQPAELEDSGVYFCASSQDLGSPLHFGNGTRLTVT.

This sequence joins TRBV5-4 and TRBJ2-3, with a weak D call TRBD1 (6 bases). The CDR3 runs 14 residues. Per germline, CDR1 SGHNT and CDR2 YYREEE (reference sequence). The V gene lost 4 bases and the J gene lost 6 bases, with 15 bases spanning the gap. The DNA of the CDR3 is TGTGCCAGCAGCCTAGGGACAAAGGCGGATACGCAGTATTTT. Protein sequence: CASSLGTKADTQYF.

This clone was seen more than once but under ten times. This chain uses TRBV27 with TRBJ1-2, with 7 bases identical to TRBD1. This CDR3 has 13 amino acids. V was pared by 3 bases and J by 7 bases, with 5 bases of the junction left unmatched. Germline V CDR1 and CDR2: MNHEY, SMNVEV (reference sequence). As DNA, the CDR3 is TGTGCCAGCAGTTTCGACAGGGAGGGTGGCTACACCTTC. Translated, it gives CASSFDREGGYTF.

This chain joins TRBV21-1 and TRBJ1-1; the table calls TRBD1, which could not be checked here. TRBV21-1 is labeled a pseudogene. The CDR3 has 11 amino acids. The CDR3 spells CASQGDTEAFF. CDR3 nucleotide sequence: TGTGCCTCACAGGGGGACACTGAAGCTTTCTTT.

The chain couples TRBV7-2 to TRBJ2-7; 7 positions agree with TRBD1. The CDR3 loop spans 14 amino acids. V lost 5 bases, J lost 4 bases, and 8 bases stayed unmatched. Per the germline V gene, CDR1 is SGHTA and CDR2 is FQGNSA. CDR3 nucleotide sequence: TGTGCCAGCAGCCCAAGACAGGGTAGTTACGAGCAGTACTTC. Residues: CASSPRQGSYEQYF.

The J gene is TRBJ1-5, the V gene TRBV6-6; TRBD1 matches 8 bases. J lost 6 bases, V lost 6 bases, and 10 bases had no gene match. The CDR3 covers 15 residues. In germline, CDR1 is MNHNY, CDR2 SVGAGI (reference sequence). The CDR3 sequence: CASRGQGVKGQPQHF. In DNA form, the CDR3 reads TGTGCCAGCAGAGGACAGGGCGTTAAAGGTCAGCCCCAGCATTTT.

V gene TRBV21-1 combines with J gene TRBJ1-5. TRBV21-1 is assigned pseudogene status. The CDR3 extends over 18 amino acids. CDR3 residues: CASSKVSSGTDSNQPQHF. CDR3 DNA: TGTGCCAGCAGCAAAGTGAGTTCAGGGACCGATAGCAATCAGCCCCAGCATTTT.

This sequence joins TRBV18 and TRBJ2-5; TRBD1 matches 8 bases. This CDR3 comprises 14 residues. Germline CDR1 KGHSH, CDR2 LQKENI. V lost 8 bases and J lost 4; bases outside the gene matches: 9. The CDR3 is CASAIQGAGETQYF. CDR3 DNA: TGTGCCAGCGCCATCCAGGGGGCGGGAGAGACCCAGTACTTC. Complete variable domain (other parts from reference TRBV18 and TRBJ2-5): NAGVMQNPRHLVRRRGQEARLRCSPMKGHSHVYWYRQLPEEGLKFMVYLQKENIIDESGMPKERFSAEFPKEGPSILRIQQVVRGDSAAYFCASAIQGAGETQYFGPGTRLLVL.

This CDR3 reads CSVAGYSTNTGELFF. The CDR3 DNA follows: TGCAGCGTCGCTGGGTACTCCACGAACACCGGGGAGCTGTTTTTT. This chain connects TRBV29-1 to TRBJ2-2, with D uncertain. This CDR3 contains 15 residues. Trimming removed 6 bases at V and 0 bases at J, with 14 bases between. Germline values: CDR1 SQVTM, CDR2 ANQGSEA.

V gene TRBV28 combines with J gene TRBJ2-4, with D hard to call. The CDR3 loop spans 18 amino acids. Germline CDR1 and CDR2: MDHEN and SYDVKM. The germline V and J ends were trimmed by 4 bases and 0 bases, with 19 bases remaining between them. The CDR3 DNA sequence: TGTGCCAGCAGTTCCGCCGGAGTCACCTACCTAGCCAAAAACATTCAGTACTTC. The encoded protein is CASSSAGVTYLAKNIQYF.

This rearrangement joins TRBV19 to TRBJ1-2; TRBD1 agrees at 12 bases. The germline V gene encodes CDR1 LNHDA and CDR2 SQIVND (reference sequence). The V gene end was trimmed by 4 bases and the J gene end by 4 bases; junction bases not matched to a gene: 7. The CDR3 covers 16 residues. CDR3 nucleotides: TGTGCCAGTAGTACAACCGGGACAGGGGGCCTCTATGGCTACACCTTC. Encoded protein: CASSTTGTGGLYGYTF.

The chain employs TRBV5-6 and TRBJ1-2, with 9 positions matching TRBD1. Looked up from germline, CDR1 is SGHDT and CDR2 is YYEEEE. Unmatched junction bases numbered 7, after V lost 6 bases and J lost 7 bases. The CDR3 runs to 13 residues. CDR3 bases: TGTGCCAGCATCACACAGGGGGCAAGTGGCTACACCTTC. This sequence encodes CASITQGASGYTF. The full variable domain, with the rest looked up from reference TRBV5-6 and TRBJ1-2, is DAGVTQSPTHLIKTRGQQVTLRCSPKSGHDTVSWYQQALGQGPQFIFQYYEEEERQRGNFPDRFSGHQFPNYSSELNVNALLLGDSALYLCASITQGASGYTFGSGTRLTVV.

The V call is TRBV19, the J call TRBJ1-6, with no clear D. Looked up from germline, CDR1 is LNHDA and CDR2 is SQIVND (reference sequence). This CDR3 is 15 amino acids long. Trimming shortened V by 5 bases and J by 6 bases, and 14 bases separated the two germline ends. CDR3: CASSPRRSVNSPLHF. Here the CDR3 DNA reads TGTGCCAGTAGTCCCCGCCGGTCCGTTAATTCACCCCTCCACTTT.

There are a few counts of this clone. The chain employs TRBV5-1 and TRBJ2-1; 8 nucleotides line up with TRBD2. Germline assignment: CDR1 SGHRS and CDR2 YFSETQ. V lost 5 bases to trimming and J lost 4 bases; unmatched junction nucleotides: 8. The CDR3 sequence is 15 residues long. CDR3 bases: TGCGCCAGCAGAAAGAGCGGGAGTGAGTACAATGAGCAGTTCTTC. This gives the protein CASRKSGSEYNEQFF.

The chain employs TRBV5-1 and TRBJ2-2; maybe TRBD1 (5 bases). CDR1 and CDR2 from the germline V gene are SGHRS and YFSETQ. This CDR3 spans 15 amino acids. Trimming cost V 1 base and J 4 bases, with 11 bases left between them. CDR3 nucleotides: TGCGCCAGCAGCTTGATTCAGGGATCCACCGGGGAGCTGTTTTTT. It is translated as CASSLIQGSTGELFF.

The rearrangement uses TRBV18 and TRBJ2-3, with D perhaps matching TRBD1 (5 bases). V gave up 3 bases and J gave up 3 bases, with 13 bases separating them. Germline V lookup: CDR1 KGHSH, CDR2 LQKENI. This CDR3 is 15 amino acids long. The CDR3 DNA is TGTGCCAGCTCACCGTTTAAAGGGGCTACAGATACGCAGTATTTT. Amino acid sequence: CASSPFKGATDTQYF.